Shown below are 18 T cell receptor beta chains from a single sample sequenced in a study of chemoradiotherapy in HPV16-positive cancers. TCRdb's copy holds only in-frame clones and misses some; the assay was immunoSEQ multiplex PCR. The sample holds about 8,800 clones, 70% seen once. The input for sequencing was tumor tissue, taken from a patient who underwent chemoradiotherapy. All receptors come from a human donor with HPV-associated anogenital cancer.

The V call is TRBV21-1, the J call TRBJ1-5; TRBD1 is taken as the D call from the table, unchecked against the DNA. TRBV21-1 is an annotated pseudogene. CDR3 length: 17 residues. CDR3: CASSKGDTGGGNQPQHF. DNA of the CDR3: TGTGCCAGCAGCAAGGGGGATACAGGGGGCGGCAATCAGCCCCAGCATTTT.

The V gene is TRBV28, the J gene TRBJ1-6; no clear D. There are 12 residues in the CDR3. Between the trimmed V and J ends, which lost 6 bases and 8 bases, there was a span of 8 bases. Germline V gives CDR1 MDHEN, CDR2 SYDVKM. The CDR3 region has the DNA TGTGCCAGCAGGACCGGCGATTCACCCCTCCACTTT. It yields the protein CASRTGDSPLHF.

V usage is TRBV27 and J usage is TRBJ2-4; weak D call: TRBD2 (5 bases). This CDR3 region has 14 residues. Germline V gives CDR1 MNHEY, CDR2 SMNVEV (reference sequence). The V gene lost 8 bases and the J gene lost 2 bases, with 13 bases spanning the gap. The CDR3 reads CASRYRDSKNIQYF. The CDR3 DNA is TGTGCCAGCCGCTACCGGGATTCCAAAAACATTCAGTACTTC.

The chain uses TRBV10-1 and TRBJ2-2; no firm D call. The CDR3 consists of 14 residues. Trimming shortened V by 0 bases and J by 1 base, and 3 bases separated the two germline ends. In germline, CDR1 is WNHNN, CDR2 SYGVQD (reference sequence). CDR3 protein: CASSESGNTGELFF. CDR3 nucleotide sequence: TGCGCCAGCAGTGAGTCGGGGAACACCGGGGAGCTGTTTTTT.

This CDR3 reads CASSPHTTDTQYF. The CDR3 DNA follows: TGTGCCAGCAGTCCGCACACCACAGATACGCAGTATTTT. The chain carries TRBV27 and TRBJ2-3; D is unclear. V dropped 5 bases and J dropped 2 bases, with 8 bases sitting between them. Germline V lookup: CDR1 MNHEY, CDR2 SMNVEV (reference sequence). The CDR3 sequence is 13 residues long.

This sequence joins TRBV19 and TRBJ2-5, with 7 bases aligning to TRBD2. The assigned J gene may be wrong: the sequence end matches TRBJ2-7 better. Germline CDR1 reads LNHDA; CDR2 reads SQIVND (reference sequence). The CDR3 totals 12 residues. The CDR3, as DNA: TGTGCCAGTAAGGGGAGGGCCGACGAGCAGTACTTC. Its translation: CASKGRADEQYF.

The V gene is TRBV18, the J gene TRBJ1-2; D not resolved. V lost 4 bases and J lost 3, with 15 bases in between. Germline lookup yields CDR1 KGHSH and CDR2 LQKENI. This CDR3 contains 15 residues. The chain's CDR3 is CASSLLAGSHYGYTF. For the CDR3, the DNA is TGTGCCAGCTCACTTCTGGCTGGGTCTCACTATGGCTACACCTTC.

The rearrangement links TRBV7-6 to TRBJ2-5; tentative D call: TRBD2 (6 bases). The CDR3 is 16 residues long. In germline, CDR1 is SGHVS, CDR2 FNYEAQ. The germline V and J ends were trimmed by 3 bases and 1 base, with 15 bases remaining between them. The CDR3 protein is CASSLAAGRLQETQYF. In nucleotides, the CDR3 is TGTGCCAGCAGCTTGGCGGCGGGGAGACTCCAAGAGACCCAGTACTTC.

The chain uses TRBV19 and TRBJ2-1; 14 bases line up with TRBD2. In germline, CDR1 is LNHDA, CDR2 SQIVND (reference sequence). Losses at the gene ends were 7 bases for V and 0 bases for J; bases not matched to a gene: 11. The CDR3 spans 19 residues. The CDR3 region has the DNA TGTGCCAGTATTGGGACTAGCGGGAGCCAAAAAAGCTCCTACAATGAGCAGTTCTTC. It specifies CASIGTSGSQKSSYNEQFF.

J is TRBJ1-2 and V is TRBV28; the match to TRBD1 covers 8 bases. The CDR3 spans 12 residues. Germline V gene data show CDR1 as MDHEN and CDR2 as SYDVKM. V lost 6 bases and J lost 8; bases outside the gene matches: 5. The CDR3 region is CASSLRGQGYTF. The CDR3, as DNA: TGTGCCAGCAGCCTCAGGGGGCAAGGCTACACCTTC.

On this clone itself: Other DNA sequences of this sample code for an identical CDR3. The chain combines TRBV29-1 with TRBJ2-5, with TRBD2 as a possible D gene (7 bases). V lost 0 bases to trimming and J lost 5 bases, with 10 bases between them. The length of the CDR3 is 13 residues. CDR1 is SQVTM and CDR2 is ANQGSEA in the germline V gene. DNA for the CDR3: TGCAGCGTTGAAGAGGGAGGGGGTGAGACCCAGTACTTC. Protein sequence: CSVEEGGGETQYF. The whole variable domain, remainder taken from reference TRBV29-1 and TRBJ2-5, is SAVISQKPSRDICQRGTSLTIQCQVDSQVTMMFWYRQQPGQSLTLIATANQGSEATYESGFVIDKFPISRPNLTFSTLTVSNMSPEDSSIYLCSVEEGGGETQYFGPGTRLLVL.

This clone was observed a handful of times. V is TRBV19 and J is TRBJ2-6; D may be TRBD1 (7 bases). The CDR3 loop spans 21 amino acids. CDR1 is LNHDA and CDR2 is SQIVND in the germline V gene (reference sequence). V lost 9 bases and J lost 2, with 32 bases in between. CDR3 protein: CASAVSIRRQGGRTGANVLTF. DNA for the CDR3: TGTGCCAGCGCTGTTTCTATCCGCCGACAGGGAGGTAGGACTGGGGCCAACGTCCTGACTTTC.

This clone showed up just a few times. The CDR3 protein is CASSVGIYGYTF. For the CDR3, the DNA is TGCGCCAGCAGTGTAGGGATCTATGGCTACACCTTC. The J gene is TRBJ1-2, the V gene TRBV10-2; D ambiguous. Per germline, CDR1 WSHSY and CDR2 SAAADI. V lost 4 bases, J lost 4 bases, and 7 bases lay in between. The length of the CDR3 is 12 residues.

This clone was seen more than once but under ten times. The V gene is TRBV7-2, the J gene TRBJ2-2; TRBD2 matches 11 bases. Germline CDR1 and CDR2: SGHTA and FQGNSA. Trimming cost V 3 bases and J 7 bases; bases outside gene matches: 7. CDR3 length: 16 amino acids. The CDR3 spells CASSFLSGRAGGELFF. The CDR3 DNA is TGTGCCAGCAGCTTCCTTAGCGGGAGGGCCGGCGGGGAGCTGTTTTTT.

This clone occurred a few times. The genes are TRBV5-1 and TRBJ2-5, with a tentative D call TRBD1 (5 bases). Germline-derived CDR1 and CDR2 are SGHRS and YFSETQ. The CDR3 contains 12 residues. The V end was cut by 4 bases, the J end by 2 bases, with 6 bases between. CDR3 in amino acids: CASSQGQETQYF. The CDR3 coding sequence is TGCGCCAGCAGCCAGGGTCAAGAGACCCAGTACTTC. Filled out from reference TRBV5-1 and TRBJ2-5, the complete variable domain reads KAGVTQTPRYLIKTRGQQVTLSCSPISGHRSVSWYQQTPGQGLQFLFEYFSETQRNKGNFPGRFSGRQFSNSRSEMNVSTLELGDSALYLCASSQGQETQYFGPGTRLLVL.

V gene TRBV19 combines with J gene TRBJ1-1; no clear D gene. V gave up 7 bases and J gave up 11 bases, with 17 bases separating them. The germline V gene encodes CDR1 LNHDA and CDR2 SQIVND (reference sequence). CDR3 size: 12 residues. This chain's CDR3 is CASNADSSGAFF. The DNA for the CDR3 is TGTGCCAGTAATGCGGACTCCTCGGGCGCTTTCTTT.

The chain recombines TRBV5-1 with TRBJ1-1; D unclear. The CDR3 sequence is 16 residues long. Per the germline V gene, CDR1 is SGHRS and CDR2 is YFSETQ. The ends were cut back, 4 bases at V and 0 bases at J, with 16 bases in the middle. CDR3 coding DNA: TGCGCCAGCAGCGTAGGACCACTCGGGATGAACACTGAAGCTTTCTTT. Translation: CASSVGPLGMNTEAFF.

The rearrangement uses TRBV2 and TRBJ1-5; TRBD1 might be the D (6 bases). The CDR3 runs to 14 residues. Per germline, CDR1 SNHLY and CDR2 FYNNEI. Between the trimmed V and J ends, which lost 3 bases and 5 bases, there was a span of 11 bases. CDR3 in DNA: TGTGCCAGCAGTGAGTACAGGGTGGATCAGCCCCAGCATTTT. It encodes CASSEYRVDQPQHF.